These T cell receptor beta chains were read from a single sample in a study of T cells in tuberculosis. TCRdb's copy holds only in-frame clones and misses some; the assay was immunoSEQ multiplex PCR. Of approximately 88,000 clones in the sample, roughly 91% are singletons; the top ten hold around 1.8%. Sequencing was carried out using CD1b-GMM tetramer-negative cells sorted from PBMCs. The receptor set was obtained from an adult woman with latent tuberculosis. Both conserved end residues are part of each CDR3. The order of the fields is CDR3 length, clone size, D gene, J gene, V gene, CDR3 protein, CDR3 DNA. The D gene is left open where the match is weak. Where a row states a size, it is once, few, many or the class of an expanded clone; other rows omit it.

length: 14
size: .
D: .
J: TRBJ1-4
V: TRBV9
CDR3: CASSGLVGGEKLFF
DNA: TGTGCCAGCAGCGGTCTGGTGGGGGGTGAAAAACTGTTTTTT

length: 15
size: few
D: TRBD1
J: TRBJ1-2
V: TRBV4-1
CDR3: CASSQPPTGDYGYTF
DNA: TGCGCCAGCAGCCAGCCACCGACAGGGGACTATGGCTACACCTTC

length: 12
size: .
D: .
J: TRBJ2-3
V: TRBV5-4
CDR3: CASSPRGDTQYF
DNA: TGTGCCAGCAGCCCCAGGGGTGATACGCAGTATTTT

length: 15
size: .
D: TRBD1
J: TRBJ2-1
V: TRBV7-7
CDR3: CASSPGTGSHNEQFF
DNA: TGTGCTAGCAGCCCCGGGACAGGGTCCCACAATGAGCAGTTCTTC

length: 13
size: .
D: .
J: TRBJ2-5
V: TRBV11-2
CDR3: CASSLDRKETQYF
DNA: TGTGCCAGCAGCTTAGACAGGAAAGAGACCCAGTACTTC

length: 15
size: .
D: .
J: TRBJ1-5
V: TRBV13
CDR3: CASSLWQGGNQPQHF
DNA: TGTGCCAGCAGCTTATGGCAGGGCGGCAATCAGCCCCAGCATTTT

length: 14
size: .
D: TRBD2
J: TRBJ2-4
V: TRBV28
CDR3: CASSREVEGNIQYF
DNA: TGTGCCAGCAGTCGGGAGGTAGAGGGAAACATTCAGTACTTC

length: 15
size: .
D: TRBD1
J: TRBJ2-2
V: TRBV7-8
CDR3: CASRFRDRNTGELFF
DNA: TGTGCCAGCAGATTCCGGGACAGGAACACCGGGGAGCTGTTTTTT

length: 14
size: .
D: .
J: TRBJ1-1
V: TRBV30
CDR3: CAWSADSSGTEAFF
DNA: TGTGCCTGGAGTGCCGACAGTTCGGGCACTGAAGCTTTCTTT

length: 16
size: once
D: .
J: TRBJ1-3
V: TRBV2
CDR3: CASSEALLSEENTIYF
DNA: TGTGCCAGCAGTGAAGCGCTTCTATCGGAGGAAAACACCATATATTTT

length: 14
size: .
D: TRBD1
J: TRBJ1-6
V: TRBV5-1
CDR3: CASSRGQGGSPLHF
DNA: TGCGCCAGCAGCAGAGGACAGGGGGGATCACCCCTCCACTTT

length: 11
size: .
D: .
J: TRBJ1-1
V: TRBV19
CDR3: CASSRGFEAFF
DNA: TGTGCCAGTAGTCGGGGGTTCGAAGCTTTCTTT

length: 16
size: .
D: TRBD1
J: TRBJ2-1
V: TRBV11-2
CDR3: CASSLTPGQGHNEQFF
DNA: TGTGCCAGCAGCTTAACCCCCGGACAGGGGCACAATGAGCAGTTCTTC

length: 16
size: .
D: TRBD2
J: TRBJ2-7
V: TRBV5-4
CDR3: CASSYGVGGKSLEQYF
DNA: TGTGCCAGCAGCTACGGCGTGGGGGGGAAATCTCTCGAACAGTACTTC

length: 17
size: .
D: TRBD1
J: TRBJ2-6
V: TRBV11-3
CDR3: CASSPGQGHSGANVLTF
DNA: TGTGCCAGCAGCCCGGGACAGGGCCACTCTGGGGCCAACGTCCTGACTTTC

length: 13
size: .
D: TRBD1
J: TRBJ1-2
V: TRBV2
CDR3: CASRGQAHGGYTF
DNA: TGTGCCAGCAGAGGACAGGCCCATGGGGGCTACACCTTC

length: 13
size: few
D: TRBD1
J: TRBJ1-4
V: TRBV19
CDR3: CASRGGVVEKLFF
DNA: TGTGCCAGTAGAGGGGGCGTCGTTGAAAAACTGTTTTTT

length: 17
size: .
D: TRBD2
J: TRBJ2-3
V: TRBV5-1
CDR3: CASSLALAGGVTDTQYF
DNA: TGCGCCAGCAGCTTGGCGTTGGCGGGGGGAGTCACAGATACGCAGTATTTT

length: 15
size: .
D: TRBD1
J: TRBJ1-1
V: TRBV27
CDR3: CASTEGTGMNTEAFF
DNA: TGTGCCAGCACCGAGGGGACAGGGATGAACACTGAAGCTTTCTTT

length: 14
size: .
D: .
J: TRBJ1-2
V: TRBV6-6
CDR3: CASGRAQGNYGYTF
DNA: TGTGCCAGCGGACGCGCACAGGGTAACTATGGCTACACCTTC

length: 13
size: few
D: TRBD1
J: TRBJ1-2
V: TRBV29-1
CDR3: CSVESGGSYGYTF
DNA: TGCAGCGTTGAGTCAGGGGGCTCCTATGGCTACACCTTC

length: 15
size: once
D: .
J: TRBJ1-5
V: TRBV19
CDR3: CASSMGQGFNQPQHF
DNA: TGTGCCAGTAGTATGGGGCAGGGGTTCAATCAGCCCCAGCATTTT

length: 17
size: .
D: TRBD2
J: TRBJ2-3
V: TRBV5-1
CDR3: CASSTQVLRGGTDTQYF
DNA: TGCGCCAGCAGCACCCAAGTTCTCCGGGGGGGCACAGATACGCAGTATTTT

length: 13
size: .
D: .
J: TRBJ2-7
V: TRBV7-2
CDR3: CASSSGRGYEQYF
DNA: TGTGCCAGCAGCTCAGGCAGGGGATACGAGCAGTACTTC

length: 12
size: .
D: .
J: TRBJ1-3
V: TRBV7-2
CDR3: CASSFEGNTIYF
DNA: TGTGCCAGCAGCTTCGAGGGAAACACCATATATTTT

length: 13
size: .
D: .
J: TRBJ2-1
V: TRBV6-4
CDR3: CASSDDSHNEQFF
DNA: TGTGCCAGCAGTGACGACTCCCACAATGAGCAGTTCTTC

length: 15
size: .
D: TRBD2
J: TRBJ2-2
V: TRBV6-1
CDR3: CASKERGLNTGELFF
DNA: TGTGCCAGCAAAGAGCGGGGACTGAACACCGGGGAGCTGTTTTTT

length: 15
size: .
D: TRBD1
J: TRBJ1-5
V: TRBV4-2
CDR3: CASSPTGASNQPQHF
DNA: TGTGCCAGCAGCCCGACAGGGGCGAGCAATCAGCCCCAGCATTTT

length: 14
size: .
D: TRBD1
J: TRBJ1-1
V: TRBV4-1
CDR3: CASSPRQGGTEAFF
DNA: TGCGCCAGCAGCCCAAGACAGGGCGGCACTGAAGCTTTCTTT

length: 12
size: .
D: TRBD2
J: TRBJ2-1
V: TRBV4-1
CDR3: CASSRTSGEQFF
DNA: TGCGCCAGCAGCAGGACTAGTGGTGAGCAGTTCTTC

length: 13
size: .
D: .
J: TRBJ2-7
V: TRBV6-1
CDR3: CASSRGTDYEQYF
DNA: TGTGCCAGCAGTCGGGGGACAGACTACGAGCAGTACTTC

length: 16
size: .
D: TRBD1
J: TRBJ1-6
V: TRBV30
CDR3: CAWRESGTGFFSPLHF
DNA: TGTGCCTGGAGGGAATCCGGGACAGGGTTTTTTTCACCCCTCCACTTT

length: 13
size: .
D: .
J: TRBJ1-2
V: TRBV7-9
CDR3: CASSLDRVSGYTF
DNA: TGTGCCAGCAGCTTAGACAGGGTCTCTGGCTACACCTTC

length: 16
size: .
D: .
J: TRBJ2-4
V: TRBV5-4
CDR3: CASSLYQGSQKNIQYF
DNA: TGTGCCAGCAGCTTATATCAAGGGAGTCAAAAAAACATTCAGTACTTC

length: 13
size: .
D: .
J: TRBJ1-3
V: TRBV7-9
CDR3: CASNGGSGNTIYF
DNA: TGTGCCAGCAACGGGGGATCTGGAAACACCATATATTTT